This T cell receptor (beta chain) was recorded in a study of identical twins. Germline loops: CDR1 SGHTA, CDR2 FQGNSA. The CDR3 extends over 14 amino acids. The V gene lost 6 bases and the J gene lost 7 bases, with 19 bases spanning the gap. TCRdb independently ran MiXCR on the 5' RACE reads; one entry per CDR3 protein. The sample contains under 350,000 distinct CDR3 sequences, roughly 9% of which appear only once. This clonotype was counted ten times or more. Its antigen is still unknown. Study-wide results and limits: A lower insertion count was a feature of abundant cord blood beta clonotypes, with no such feature in memory repertoires. When twins shared out-of-frame alpha sequences, those sequences had excess low generation probability. Where beta out-of-frame sequences were concerned, excess twin sharing was weaker. Twin sharing of out-of-frame TCR alpha was underestimated by models in monozygotic pairs.

These sequences were also reported in another study, on yellow fever vaccine responses in identical twins.

The chain links TRBV7-2 to TRBJ2-7; a weak D match, TRBD2 (7 bases). The clonotype comes from a woman aged 18 to 35 in good health. Sequences were obtained from CD8+ T cells sorted from blood. The CDR3 loop reads CASRETGRGLEQYF. CDR3 in DNA: TGTGCCAGCAGGGAAACAGGGAGGGGACTGGAGCAGTACTTC.